Listed below are T cell receptor beta chains from one sample, sequenced in a study of identical twins. Using its own MiXCR run on the 5' RACE reads, TCRdb lists one record per CDR3 protein. Here the sample spans about 520,000 distinct CDR3 sequences, roughly a fifth being singletons. Another study also made use of these data, one on T cells expressing NK-cell markers.

Sequencing was performed on CD4+ T cells sorted from blood. The receptors stem from a woman under 30 in good health. Each CDR3 is given with its conserved first and last residue. Fields, in order: D gene, clone size, V gene, J gene, CDR3 length, CDR3 protein, CDR3 DNA. The D gene is left open where the match is weak. The size field is filled for only some rows; it gives once, few, many or a size class.

>-|-|TRBV6-1|TRBJ2-6|19
CASRAIRGVDYSGANVLTF
TGTGCCAGCAGAGCTATAAGGGGGGTCGATTACTCTGGGGCCAACGTCCTGACTTTC
>-|few|TRBV11-1|TRBJ2-2|17
CASSLGSSYTNTGELFF
TGTGCCAGCAGCTTAGGGAGCAGCTACACGAACACCGGGGAGCTGTTTTTT
>-|-|TRBV4-1|TRBJ2-5|15
CASSGRDNFQETQYF
TGCGCCAGCTCGGGGCGGGACAATTTCCAAGAGACCCAGTACTTC
>-|-|TRBV10-3|TRBJ2-2|16
CAISEGGGPNTGELFF
TGTGCCATCAGTGAGGGGGGGGGCCCAAACACCGGGGAGCTGTTTTTT
>-|few|TRBV4-1|TRBJ1-1|17
CASSHPLLTGMNTEAFF
TGCGCCAGCAGCCACCCCTTATTAACGGGCATGAACACTGAAGCTTTCTTT
>-|many|TRBV15|TRBJ2-2|14
CATSRETNTGELFF
TGTGCCACCAGCAGAGAAACAAACACCGGGGAGCTGTTTTTT
>TRBD1|few|TRBV12-3/TRBV12-4|TRBJ1-6|14
CASSDRTGDSPLHF
TGTGCCAGCAGCGATCGGACAGGGGATTCACCCCTCCACTTT
>-|-|TRBV29-1|TRBJ2-1|11
CSVVNYNEQFF
TGCAGCGTTGTGAACTACAATGAGCAGTTCTTC
>TRBD2|-|TRBV20-1|TRBJ2-5|15
CSARSSSGAGETQYF
TGCAGTGCTAGATCCTCTAGCGGGGCCGGGGAGACCCAGTACTTC
>-|few|TRBV9|TRBJ2-1|15
CASSVAGLHWDEQFF
TGTGCCAGCAGCGTAGCGGGACTCCATTGGGATGAGCAGTTCTTC
>-|few|TRBV2|TRBJ2-7|10
CASGGREQYF
TGTGCCAGTGGGGGACGCGAGCAGTACTTC
>-|-|TRBV28|TRBJ2-1|14
CASSLSGGTVEQFF
TGTGCCAGCAGTTTATCTGGCGGGACGGTTGAGCAGTTCTTC
>-|-|TRBV7-9|TRBJ2-4|14
CASSPGGVRNIQYF
TGTGCCAGCAGCCCCGGAGGGGTGCGAAACATTCAGTACTTC
>-|-|TRBV3-1|TRBJ2-4|16
CASSQSGYLTKNIQYF
TGTGCCAGCAGCCAGTCAGGCTACCTTACCAAAAACATTCAGTACTTC
>-|-|TRBV5-1|TRBJ2-3|15
CASSSEDWGTDTQYF
TGCGCCAGCAGCTCGGAGGATTGGGGCACAGATACGCAGTATTTT